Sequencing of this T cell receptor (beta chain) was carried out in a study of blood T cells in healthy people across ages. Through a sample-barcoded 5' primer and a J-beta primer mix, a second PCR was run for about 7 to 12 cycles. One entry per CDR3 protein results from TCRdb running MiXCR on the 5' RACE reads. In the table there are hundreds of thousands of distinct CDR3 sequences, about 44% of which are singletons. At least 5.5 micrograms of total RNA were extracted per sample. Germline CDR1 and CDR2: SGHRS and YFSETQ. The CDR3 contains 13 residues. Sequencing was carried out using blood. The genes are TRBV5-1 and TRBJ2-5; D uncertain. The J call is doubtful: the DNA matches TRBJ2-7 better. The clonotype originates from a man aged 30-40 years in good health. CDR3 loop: CASSFLSGSEQYF. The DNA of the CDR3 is TGCGCCAGCAGCTTTCTCTCCGGATCCGAGCAGTACTTC.